The present T cell receptor beta chain was sequenced within a study of molecular identifiers for immune sequencing clone quantification. Naive CD8 T cells were FACS-sorted by CD8+CD4-CCR7+CD45RA+ markers. From the PCR reads, TCRdb called clonotypes with MiXCR, one entry per CDR3 protein. Among roughly 100,000 distinct CDR3 sequences, less than 35% were seen once, and the ten largest hold approximately 9.8%. With 6 bases clipped from V and 5 bases from J, the junction kept 5 bases outside the gene matches. The germline gives CDR1 MNHNY, CDR2 SVGAGI (reference sequence). The length of the CDR3 is 13 residues. Findings of the study overall: Detectable among roughly 1 million naive cells, according to reports, was Jurkat TCR RNA spiked in from one cell.

In its sample, this clonotype was seen many times. The antigen remains unidentified. This chain uses TRBV6-6 with TRBJ2-5, with TRBD1 identical over 8 bases. Sequenced input: naive CD8+ T cells from blood, with Jurkat cell RNA spiked in. Noted subset: FACS-sorted CD8+CD4-CCR7+CD45RA+ naive T cells. This TCR was sampled from a human donor in good health. Some libraries in this study had Jurkat cell RNA spiked in. Written as DNA, the CDR3 is TGTGCCAGCAGCTACACAGGGGGGGAGACCCAGTACTTC. This translates into CASSYTGGETQYF.